The clone carrying this T cell receptor (beta chain) was counted a few times. The repertoire was sequenced with immunoSEQ multiplex PCR; TCRdb's copy has only in-frame clones and lacks some. Of 330,000 or so clones listed, about 88% are singletons. This sample was taken from a study of blood T cell repertoires in COVID-19. The wider study: T cells, B-cell-depleted T cells, or PBMCs supplied cDNA or gDNA.

V was clipped by 4 bases and J by 7 bases, with 13 bases between them. CDR3 length: 14 amino acids. CDR1 MNHEY and CDR2 SVGAGI come from the germline V gene. The source of this sequence is a woman aged 25 to 45 who had been exposed to COVID-19. The sample was PBMCs or T cells enriched from blood (not recorded which). This rearrangement joins TRBV6-5 to TRBJ1-4; D unclear. The CDR3 coding sequence is TGTGCCAGCAGTTTTGGCGGAATGCGTGAAAAACTGTTTTTT. Amino acid sequence: CASSFGGMREKLFF.